A selection of T cell receptor beta chains follows, all from one sample in a study of PD-1 blockade in classical Hodgkin lymphoma. Some clones are missing from TCRdb's copy, which holds only in-frame ones; the method was immunoSEQ multiplex PCR. Of roughly 94,000 clones detected, 93% appear once; the ten largest clones hold under 2%. Here the sequenced sample was peripheral blood mononuclear cells (PBMCs), taken before the fourth cycle of nivolumab. The origin of the receptors is a human donor with classical Hodgkin lymphoma. Both conserved end residues are part of each CDR3. D genes are given only for firm matches. Clone size, where shown, is once, few, many, or a class for clones that have expanded.

D	V	size	J	CDR3	DNA
-	TRBV29-1	-	TRBJ2-1	CSVADPGTSYNEQFF	TGCAGCGTTGCCGACCCGGGAACCTCCTACAATGAGCAGTTCTTC
-	TRBV11-3	-	TRBJ2-7	CASSFRPNYEQYF	TGTGCCAGCAGCTTTAGGCCAAACTACGAGCAGTACTTC
-	TRBV5-1	-	TRBJ1-1	CASSLSPGGAEAFF	TGCGCCAGCAGCTTGTCACCCGGGGGCGCTGAAGCTTTCTTT
TRBD1	TRBV6-4	many	TRBJ1-3	CARTTGGSGNTIYF	TGTGCCAGAACAACAGGGGGCTCTGGAAACACCATATATTTT
-	TRBV30	-	TRBJ1-5	CAWSTQGGNQPQHF	TGTGCCTGGAGTACCCAGGGCGGCAATCAGCCCCAGCATTTT
-	TRBV7-9	-	TRBJ2-3	CASSPSLLVGAGTDTQYF	TGTGCCAGCAGCCCATCCCTCTTAGTAGGGGCGGGCACAGATACGCAGTATTTT
-	TRBV27	-	TRBJ1-1	CASSPSPGVNTEAFF	TGTGCCAGCAGCCCTTCACCCGGGGTGAACACTGAAGCTTTCTTT
-	TRBV27	-	TRBJ2-4	CASSLSTLAPTQYF	TGTGCCAGCAGTTTATCGACGCTAGCACCCACTCAGTACTTC
TRBD1	TRBV7-6	-	TRBJ1-4	CASSLTGTAFNEKLFF	TGTGCCAGCAGCTTAACCGGGACAGCGTTTAATGAAAAACTGTTTTTT
-	TRBV5-4	-	TRBJ2-3	CASSPRSGEIITDTQYF	TGTGCCAGCAGCCCCCGAAGTGGGGAGATTATTACAGATACGCAGTATTTT
-	TRBV5-1	-	TRBJ2-2	CASSLRGGGELFF	TGCGCCAGCAGCTTGCGGGGTGGCGGGGAGCTGTTTTTT
-	TRBV5-6	-	TRBJ2-3	CASSWTRGPAGDTQYF	TGTGCCAGCAGCTGGACTCGGGGACCCGCCGGAGATACGCAGTATTTT
-	TRBV7-9	once	TRBJ2-1	CASSLEVFPTNEQFF	TGTGCCAGCAGCTTAGAAGTATTCCCGACAAATGAGCAGTTCTTC
-	TRBV29-1	-	TRBJ1-3	CSVEGQGGSGNTIYF	TGCAGCGTTGAAGGTCAGGGAGGGTCCGGAAACACCATATATTTT
-	TRBV9	-	TRBJ1-2	CASSVEAGASYGYTF	TGTGCCAGCAGCGTAGAAGCAGGGGCCTCCTATGGCTACACCTTC
-	TRBV5-1	-	TRBJ2-3	CASSLGLAVDTQYF	TGCGCCAGCAGCTTGGGTTTAGCGGTAGATACGCAGTATTTT
TRBD1	TRBV2	-	TRBJ2-1	CASSLDREIYNEQFF	TGTGCCAGCAGTTTAGACAGGGAAATCTACAATGAGCAGTTCTTC
-	TRBV27	-	TRBJ2-5	CASSLSETQYF	TGTGCCAGCAGTTTATCAGAGACCCAGTACTTC
-	TRBV7-9	-	TRBJ2-1	CASSLGRESSYNEQFF	TGTGCCAGCAGCTTGGGGCGGGAAAGCTCCTACAATGAGCAGTTCTTC
TRBD2	TRBV11-3	-	TRBJ2-1	CASSGGRSGSSDEQFF	TGTGCCAGCAGTGGCGGTCGTAGCGGGAGTAGCGATGAGCAGTTCTTC
-	TRBV30	few	TRBJ1-3	CAWSRGSGNTIYF	TGTGCCTGGAGCCGGGGCTCTGGAAACACCATATATTTT
-	TRBV30	-	TRBJ2-5	CAWGLQETQYF	TGTGCCTGGGGGCTTCAAGAGACCCAGTACTTC
TRBD2	TRBV7-2	-	TRBJ2-1	CASSSRLTSGTYNEQFF	TGTGCCAGCAGCTCCCGCTTGACTAGCGGGACCTACAATGAGCAGTTCTTC
TRBD1	TRBV7-3	-	TRBJ1-1	CASSLDRGTEAFF	TGTGCCAGCAGCCTAGACAGGGGGACTGAAGCTTTCTTT
TRBD2	TRBV7-9	-	TRBJ2-7	CASSLASGSLYEQYF	TGTGCCAGCAGCTTAGCTAGCGGGAGTCTTTACGAGCAGTACTTC
TRBD2	TRBV7-6	-	TRBJ2-7	CASSLEVAGGSYEQYF	TGTGCCAGCAGCTTAGAGGTAGCGGGAGGGTCCTACGAGCAGTACTTC
-	TRBV6-5	-	TRBJ1-2	CASRRTATSYGYTF	TGTGCCAGCAGACGGACGGCAACCTCCTATGGCTACACCTTC
-	TRBV7-3	-	TRBJ1-1	CASSLSGAANTEAFF	TGTGCCAGCAGCTTGAGTGGGGCAGCTAACACTGAAGCTTTCTTT
TRBD1	TRBV27	once	TRBJ2-5	CASSSGTGRETQYF	TGTGCCAGCAGTTCAGGGACAGGGAGGGAGACCCAGTACTTC
-	TRBV10-3	-	TRBJ1-4	CASSGSGSLEKLFF	TGTGCGAGCTCAGGGTCAGGGTCCCTTGAAAAACTGTTTTTT
TRBD1	TRBV27	-	TRBJ2-1	CASSRDSNNEQFF	TGTGCCAGCAGTCGGGACAGTAACAATGAGCAGTTCTTC
TRBD1	TRBV9	-	TRBJ2-5	CASSVGVGTGTETQYF	TGTGCCAGCAGCGTAGGAGTTGGGACAGGGACAGAGACCCAGTACTTC
TRBD1	TRBV30	-	TRBJ1-2	CAWSADRGLYGYTF	TGTGCCTGGAGTGCGGACAGGGGGCTCTATGGCTACACCTTC
-	TRBV5-1	-	TRBJ2-7	CASSLVAGTYYSYEQYF	TGCGCCAGCAGCTTGGTGGCCGGGACATACTACTCCTACGAGCAGTACTTC
TRBD1	TRBV28	-	TRBJ1-2	CARRDSNGYTF	TGTGCCAGGCGGGACAGTAATGGCTACACCTTC
-	TRBV5-1	-	TRBJ2-3	CASSLEGADTQYF	TGCGCCAGCAGCTTGGAAGGGGCCGATACGCAGTATTTT
TRBD1	TRBV29-1	-	TRBJ1-2	CSVRDRGLDYGYTF	TGCAGCGTTCGGGACAGGGGGCTAGACTATGGCTACACCTTC
-	TRBV5-1	once	TRBJ2-7	CASSLVLGVGHEQYF	TGCGCCAGCAGCTTGGTGCTAGGTGTGGGACACGAGCAGTACTTC
-	TRBV30	-	TRBJ1-2	CAWSVKGLYGYTF	TGTGCCTGGAGTGTAAAAGGCCTGTATGGCTACACCTTC
-	TRBV25-1	-	TRBJ2-1	CASSGYRGAGINEQFF	TGTGCCAGCAGTGGATACAGGGGAGCGGGAATCAATGAGCAGTTCTTC
-	TRBV5-6	-	TRBJ1-2	CASSLFTRGGYGYTF	TGTGCCAGCAGCTTGTTTACAAGGGGAGGCTATGGCTACACCTTC
-	TRBV29-1	-	TRBJ2-4	CSVAGQNQNIQYF	TGCAGCGTTGCTGGACAGAACCAAAACATTCAGTACTTC
-	TRBV9	-	TRBJ2-6	CASSVVSGANVLTF	TGTGCCAGCAGCGTAGTCTCTGGGGCCAACGTCCTGACTTTC
TRBD1	TRBV19	-	TRBJ1-2	CASSTGDTYGYTF	TGTGCCAGTTCCACAGGGGATACCTATGGCTACACCTTC
-	TRBV29-1	-	TRBJ2-5	CSVDSFTPFQETQYF	TGCAGCGTGGACAGCTTCACCCCTTTCCAAGAGACCCAGTACTTC
-	TRBV4-1	-	TRBJ2-4	CASSRLELAKNIQYF	TGCGCCAGCAGCCGGTTGGAACTAGCCAAAAACATTCAGTACTTC
TRBD2	TRBV11-2	few	TRBJ2-7	CASSLSAGGPTEQYF	TGTGCCAGCAGCCTTTCAGCGGGAGGGCCCACCGAGCAGTACTTC
-	TRBV7-2	-	TRBJ1-5	CASSLLSGGSNQPQHF	TGTGCCAGCAGCTTGTTATCGGGGGGTAGCAATCAGCCCCAGCATTTT
-	TRBV28	-	TRBJ2-3	CASSFRGSTDTQYF	TGTGCCAGCAGTTTCCGAGGAAGCACAGATACGCAGTATTTT
-	TRBV5-1	-	TRBJ1-6	CASSLSSRDSPLHF	TGCGCCAGCAGCTTGAGTTCTCGGGATTCACCCCTCCACTTT
TRBD2	TRBV19	-	TRBJ2-7	CASSMMTGGTYEQYF	TGTGCCAGTAGTATGATGACGGGAGGGACCTACGAGCAGTACTTC
-	TRBV27	-	TRBJ2-6	CASRLGSGANVLTF	TGTGCCAGCAGGTTGGGCTCTGGGGCCAACGTCCTGACTTTC
-	TRBV29-1	-	TRBJ2-7	CSVVEIGHLNEQYF	TGCAGCGTGGTCGAAATAGGACATCTCAACGAGCAGTACTTC